One and the same sample provided the 31 T cell receptor beta chains below, sequenced in a study of identical twins. TCRdb re-called the 5' RACE reads through MiXCR, storing one row per CDR3 protein. The sample lists hundreds of thousands of distinct CDR3 sequences; 7.1% were seen once. The same specimen was also included in a second study, on yellow fever vaccine responses in identical twins.

Sequencing was done on a sample of PBMCs. The receptors derive from a woman aged 18-29 years in good health.

This chain links TRBV7-9 with TRBJ2-1, with TRBD2 as a possible D gene (6 bases). Trimming cost V 5 bases and J 3 bases, with 17 bases left between them. CDR1 and CDR2 from the germline V gene are SEHNR and FQNEAQ (reference sequence). The CDR3 loop spans 16 amino acids. This chain's CDR3 is CASSTTYSGYYNEQFF. The CDR3 region has the DNA TGTGCCAGCAGCACGACTTACAGCGGGTACTACAATGAGCAGTTCTTC.

The sample holds a few counts of this clonotype. The genes are TRBV6-1 and TRBJ2-5, with 12 bases identical to TRBD2. The CDR3 has 15 amino acids. Unmatched junction bases numbered 6, after V lost 5 bases and J lost 5 bases. Per germline, CDR1 MNHNS and CDR2 SASEGT. The CDR3: CASSRGLAGSETQYF. The DNA of the CDR3 is TGTGCCAGCAGTCGGGGACTAGCGGGTTCCGAGACCCAGTACTTC.

This clonotype has more than one count but fewer than ten. V and J are TRBV18 and TRBJ1-5, with 8 bases aligning to TRBD1. Germline CDR1 is KGHSH and CDR2 is LQKENI. This CDR3 has 17 residues. V shed 3 bases and J 3 bases; nucleotides not matched to a gene: 10. CDR3 nucleotide sequence: TGTGCCAGCTCACCTGCCAGGGGGCTAGGGGACAATCAGCCCCAGCATTTT. Its translation: CASSPARGLGDNQPQHF.

This clonotype was detected many times. The gene calls are TRBV6-5 and TRBJ2-1, with 11 bases matching TRBD2. Germline V lookup: CDR1 MNHEY, CDR2 SVGAGI. Trimming at V came to 0 bases and at J to 4 bases, leaving 5 bases not matched to a gene. The CDR3 spans 17 residues. CDR3 in DNA: TGTGCCAGCAGTTACTCCCTAGCGGGGGGACTATACAATGAGCAGTTCTTC. Its translation: CASSYSLAGGLYNEQFF.

The chain joins TRBV6-2 or TRBV6-3 to TRBJ2-7; 10 bases align to TRBD1. The trim removed 8 bases at V and 2 bases at J, leaving 12 bases unmatched. The CDR3 is 16 residues long. Germline CDR1 is MNHEY and CDR2 is SVGEGT. In DNA, the CDR3 is TGTGCCAGCTCAAAGTCCGCGGGACAGGGGACCTACGAGCAGTACTTC. Translated: CASSKSAGQGTYEQYF.

This chain connects TRBV12-3 or TRBV12-4 to TRBJ2-1, with TRBD1 matching 9 bases. V shed 4 bases and J 10 bases; nucleotides not matched to a gene: 5. This CDR3 is built from 13 residues. CDR3 amino acids: CASSSQGAQEQFF. In DNA, the CDR3 is TGTGCCAGCAGTTCACAGGGGGCACAAGAGCAGTTCTTC.

This clonotype showed up many times. The chain combines TRBV14 with TRBJ1-2; D uncertain. V was trimmed by 4 bases and J by 1 base, leaving 10 bases between them. The V gene's germline CDR1 is SGHDN and CDR2 FVKESK. CDR3 length equals 14 residues. DNA of the CDR3: TGTGCCAGCAGCCGGCCAGGCCATAACTATGGCTACACCTTC. Amino acid sequence: CASSRPGHNYGYTF.

This rearrangement joins TRBV3-1 to TRBJ1-1; D gene unclear. The germline V gene encodes CDR1 LGHDT and CDR2 YNNKEL (reference sequence). Trimming took 7 bases from V and 2 from J, leaving 11 bases between them. The CDR3 spans 13 residues. For the CDR3, the DNA is TGTGCCAGCAAGAAAGGAAGTAACACTGAAGCTTTCTTT. Translating it yields CASKKGSNTEAFF. Supplemented by reference TRBV3-1 and TRBJ1-1, the full variable domain reads DTAVSQTPKYLVTQMGNDKSIKCEQNLGHDTMYWYKQDSKKFLKIMFSYNNKELIINETVPNRFSPKSPDKAHLNLHINSLELGDSAVYFCASKKGSNTEAFFGQGTRLTVV.

This clonotype was recorded at least ten times. V is TRBV20-1 and J is TRBJ2-5, with D possibly matching TRBD1 (5 bases). Between the trimmed V and J ends, which lost 3 bases and 2 bases, there was a span of 10 bases. The CDR3 extends over 13 amino acids. Germline V CDR1 and CDR2: DFQATT, SNEGSKA (reference sequence). The CDR3 here is CSASSTAQETQYF. The CDR3, as DNA: TGCAGTGCTAGTTCGACAGCACAAGAGACCCAGTACTTC.

This chain joins TRBV7-3 and TRBJ2-3; TRBD1 matches at 7 bases. Germline trimming cut 5 bases from V and 2 bases from J; bases unmatched to any gene: 10. The CDR3 sequence is 16 residues long. The V gene's germline CDR1 is SGHTA and CDR2 FQGTGA. Written as DNA, the CDR3 is TGTGCCAGCAGCCCGACCGGGACAGTGGTCACAGATACGCAGTATTTT. This sequence encodes CASSPTGTVVTDTQYF.

There are a few counts of this clonotype. The chain links TRBV19 to TRBJ2-1; D gene unclear. The CDR3 is made up of 14 amino acids. Germline V gene sequence: CDR1 LNHDA, CDR2 SQIVND (reference sequence). V was trimmed by 5 bases and J by 5 bases, leaving 13 bases between them. The CDR3: CASSGFAGHNEQFF. In nucleotides, the CDR3 is TGTGCCAGTAGTGGCTTTGCAGGCCACAATGAGCAGTTCTTC.

This clonotype was detected only a few times. The chain uses TRBV5-1 and TRBJ2-1; 13 bases are shared with TRBD2. The junction had 9 bases not matched to a gene; V was cut back by 0 bases and J by 9 bases. Germline assignment: CDR1 SGHRS and CDR2 YFSETQ. The CDR3 consists of 17 residues. CDR3 nucleotide sequence: TGCGCCAGCAGCTTGGACTTGGGACTAGCGGGACTGGGTGAGCAGTTCTTC. Amino acids: CASSLDLGLAGLGEQFF.

The sample holds many counts of this clonotype. The chain couples TRBV5-1 to TRBJ2-1, with 8 bases identical to TRBD1. Germline assignment: CDR1 SGHRS and CDR2 YFSETQ. V lost 2 bases, J lost 3 bases, and 10 bases stayed unmatched. The CDR3 covers 17 residues. The CDR3 protein is CASSFIQDRVIYNEQFF. CDR3 DNA: TGCGCCAGCAGCTTTATCCAGGACAGGGTCATCTACAATGAGCAGTTCTTC.

The J gene is TRBJ1-5, the V gene TRBV19, with a possible D match to TRBD1 (5 bases). The CDR3 loop spans 17 amino acids. V lost 2 bases, J lost 0 bases, and 14 bases lay in between. CDR1 and CDR2 from the germline V gene are LNHDA and SQIVND (reference sequence). The CDR3 is CASSISSTVYSNQPQHF. The CDR3 DNA is TGTGCCAGTAGTATAAGCTCGACAGTCTATAGCAATCAGCCCCAGCATTTT.

This clonotype occurred a few times. The rearrangement joins TRBV27 to TRBJ1-6; D remains ambiguous. CDR1 MNHEY and CDR2 SMNVEV come from the germline V gene (reference sequence). The CDR3 has 16 amino acids. V gave up 2 bases and J gave up 0 bases, with 8 bases separating them. The CDR3 spells CASSLGPSSYNSPLHF. The CDR3 region has the DNA TGTGCCAGCAGTTTAGGGCCAAGCTCCTATAATTCACCCCTCCACTTT.

This chain joins TRBV5-4 and TRBJ2-6; 8 nucleotides line up with TRBD2. With 0 bases clipped from V and 0 bases from J, the junction kept 8 bases outside the gene matches. CDR3 length: 19 amino acids. The V gene's germline CDR1 is SGHNT and CDR2 YYREEE (reference sequence). This chain's CDR3 is CASSLGGALAASGANVLTF. The CDR3 region has the DNA TGTGCCAGCAGCTTGGGGGGGGCACTAGCGGCCTCTGGGGCCAACGTCCTGACTTTC.

The chain has TRBV15 and TRBJ2-7, with 7 bases identical to TRBD2. Germline CDR1 reads LNHNV; CDR2 reads YYDKDF (reference sequence). CDR3 length equals 15 residues. V trimming: 3 bases; J trimming: 3 bases; junction bases outside the gene matches: 8. For the CDR3, the DNA is TGTGCCACCAGCAGCTTCCTAGCGGAAAACTACGAGCAGTACTTC. Translating it yields CATSSFLAENYEQYF.

This clonotype was detected many times. The CDR3 is CASRQGYNEQFF. The CDR3 nucleotides read TGTGCCAGCCGGCAGGGTTACAATGAGCAGTTCTTC. The chain joins TRBV3-1 to TRBJ2-1; tentatively, D is TRBD1 (5 bases). The germline V and J ends were trimmed by 8 bases and 4 bases, with 9 bases remaining between them. The CDR3 totals 12 residues. Germline V gives CDR1 LGHDT, CDR2 YNNKEL (reference sequence).

The V gene is TRBV29-1, the J gene TRBJ2-7; 10 bases map to TRBD2. Germline loops: CDR1 SQVTM, CDR2 ANQGSEA. The CDR3 has 16 amino acids. With V trimmed by 0 bases and J by 3 bases, 8 bases remained unmatched. Here the CDR3 DNA reads TGCAGCGTTGAAGAGGATCTTAGCGGGAGGAACTACGAGCAGTACTTC. The encoded protein is CSVEEDLSGRNYEQYF.

This clonotype was found a few times. This sequence joins TRBV29-1 and TRBJ2-5; a weak D match, TRBD2 (6 bases). CDR3 length: 13 amino acids. The germline V and J ends were trimmed by 2 bases and 1 base, with 8 bases remaining between them. Germline V CDR1 and CDR2: SQVTM, ANQGSEA. For the CDR3, the DNA is TGCAGCGTTGAAACCGGGAGCCAAGAGACCCAGTACTTC. Its protein is CSVETGSQETQYF.

This clonotype was recorded at least ten times. The V call is TRBV12-3 or TRBV12-4, the J call TRBJ2-1; 13 bases are a match to TRBD2. CDR3 length: 17 amino acids. The junction had 4 bases not matched to a gene; V was cut back by 3 bases and J by 2 bases. CDR3 residues: CASSFTSGRAPYNEQFF. As DNA, the CDR3 is TGTGCCAGCAGTTTTACTAGCGGGAGGGCCCCCTACAATGAGCAGTTCTTC.

The CDR3 coding sequence is TGTGCCAGCAGCGTAGTTCCTCTAGCGGGTAACAATGAGCAGTTCTTC. Protein: CASSVVPLAGNNEQFF. V is TRBV9 and J is TRBJ2-1, with TRBD2 matching over 8 bases. The V gene's germline CDR1 is SGDLS and CDR2 YYNGEE. The ends lost 0 bases at V and 5 bases at J; junction bases unmatched: 7. The CDR3 loop spans 16 amino acids. Full variable domain (remainder filled in from reference TRBV9 and TRBJ2-1): DSGVTQTPKHLITATGQRVTLRCSPRSGDLSVYWYQQSLDQGLQFLIQYYNGEERAKGNILERFSAQQFPDLHSELNLSSLELGDSALYFCASSVVPLAGNNEQFFGPGTRLTVL.

The chain couples TRBV6-1 to TRBJ2-7; TRBD1 is a possible D gene (5 bases). Germline V gives CDR1 MNHNS, CDR2 SASEGT. V lost 5 bases and J lost 9, with 26 bases in between. This CDR3 spans 16 amino acids. CDR3 sequence reads: CASSTGSNLGRVPQYV. In DNA, the CDR3 is TGTGCCAGCAGTACCGGCTCCAATTTGGGCAGGGTACCGCAGTACGTC.

The chain couples TRBV7-6 to TRBJ2-5; no clear D. Deletions cut 5 bases from V and 4 bases from J, with 11 bases between. Per the germline V gene, CDR1 is SGHVS and CDR2 is FNYEAQ. The CDR3 extends over 13 amino acids. The CDR3 sequence is CASSVITTETQYF. CDR3 bases: TGTGCCAGCAGCGTAATCACAACAGAGACCCAGTACTTC.

The sample holds a few counts of this clonotype. The chain joins TRBV11-2 to TRBJ2-1, with 9 bases fitting TRBD1. Germline values: CDR1 SGHAT, CDR2 FQNNGV. J was trimmed by 6 bases and V by 8 bases; bases with no gene match: 8. CDR3 length: 14 amino acids. DNA for the CDR3: TGTGCCAGCTTAACCGGGACAGGGCGCAATGAGCAGTTCTTC. Translated: CASLTGTGRNEQFF.

The table lists this clonotype with a few counts. The J gene is TRBJ2-7, the V gene TRBV29-1, with 7 positions matching TRBD2. Germline V lookup: CDR1 SQVTM, CDR2 ANQGSEA. This CDR3 has 13 residues. J was trimmed by 2 bases and V by 7 bases; bases with no gene match: 8. The CDR3 DNA reads TGCAGCGCCTCGAGCGGGGCCACCTACGAGCAGTACTTC. Protein: CSASSGATYEQYF.

There are a few counts of this clonotype. The gene calls are TRBV5-1 and TRBJ2-2, with TRBD2 identical over 11 bases. The CDR3 sequence is 17 residues long. Trimming at V came to 4 bases and at J to 2 bases, leaving 7 bases not matched to a gene. Germline loops: CDR1 SGHRS, CDR2 YFSETQ. CDR3 bases: TGCGCCAGCAGCAAGGCCGGGACTAGCGGAAACACCGGGGAGCTGTTTTTT. Protein: CASSKAGTSGNTGELFF.

This clonotype appeared many times. The chain uses TRBV12-3 or TRBV12-4 and TRBJ2-3; D tentatively fits TRBD1 or TRBD2 (6 bases each). The CDR3 is 15 residues long. Deletions cut 4 bases from V and 7 bases from J, with 18 bases between. CDR3 loop: CASSSAMGGTNTQYF. Written as DNA, the CDR3 is TGTGCCAGCAGTTCCGCCATGGGCGGGACAAATACGCAGTATTTT.

In its sample, this clonotype was seen many times. The rearrangement links TRBV7-9 to TRBJ2-5; 8 bases line up with TRBD2. Germline CDR1 SEHNR, CDR2 FQNEAQ (reference sequence). Germline trimming cut 2 bases from V and 4 bases from J; bases unmatched to any gene: 6. This CDR3 has 15 residues. The CDR3 bases are TGTGCCAGCAGCTTACGGACGGGGGGGGGAGAGACCCAGTACTTC. As protein: CASSLRTGGGETQYF.

This clonotype has just a few counts. This chain joins TRBV20-1 and TRBJ2-1; TRBD2 agrees at 8 bases. Germline V lookup: CDR1 DFQATT, CDR2 SNEGSKA (reference sequence). V lost 2 bases to trimming and J lost 2 bases; unmatched junction nucleotides: 5. CDR3 length: 15 residues. Here the CDR3 reads CSARPAGVAYNEQFF. The CDR3 region has the DNA TGCAGTGCTAGACCAGCGGGAGTGGCCTACAATGAGCAGTTCTTC.

In this sample, this clonotype turned up a few times. This chain joins TRBV11-2 and TRBJ2-5; 13 nucleotides agree with TRBD2. The CDR3 is 19 residues long. Germline V gene sequence: CDR1 SGHAT, CDR2 FQNNGV. The V gene end was trimmed by 7 bases and the J gene end by 4 bases; junction bases not matched to a gene: 18. Here the CDR3 reads CASKSEWTGTSGMRETQYF. The CDR3 DNA reads as TGTGCCAGCAAATCCGAGTGGACCGGGACTAGCGGGATGAGAGAGACCCAGTACTTC.